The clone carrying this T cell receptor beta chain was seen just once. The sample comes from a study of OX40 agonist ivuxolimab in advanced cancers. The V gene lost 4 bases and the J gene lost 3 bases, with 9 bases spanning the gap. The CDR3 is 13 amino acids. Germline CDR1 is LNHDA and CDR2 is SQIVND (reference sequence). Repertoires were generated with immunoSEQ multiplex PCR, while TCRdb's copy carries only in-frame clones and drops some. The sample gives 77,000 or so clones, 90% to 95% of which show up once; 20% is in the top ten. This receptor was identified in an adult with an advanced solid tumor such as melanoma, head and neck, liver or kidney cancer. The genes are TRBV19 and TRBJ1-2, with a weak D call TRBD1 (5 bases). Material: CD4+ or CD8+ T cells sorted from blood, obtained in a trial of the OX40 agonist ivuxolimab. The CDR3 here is CASSRGLDYGYTF. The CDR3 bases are TGTGCCAGTAGTAGGGGGTTGGACTATGGCTACACCTTC.